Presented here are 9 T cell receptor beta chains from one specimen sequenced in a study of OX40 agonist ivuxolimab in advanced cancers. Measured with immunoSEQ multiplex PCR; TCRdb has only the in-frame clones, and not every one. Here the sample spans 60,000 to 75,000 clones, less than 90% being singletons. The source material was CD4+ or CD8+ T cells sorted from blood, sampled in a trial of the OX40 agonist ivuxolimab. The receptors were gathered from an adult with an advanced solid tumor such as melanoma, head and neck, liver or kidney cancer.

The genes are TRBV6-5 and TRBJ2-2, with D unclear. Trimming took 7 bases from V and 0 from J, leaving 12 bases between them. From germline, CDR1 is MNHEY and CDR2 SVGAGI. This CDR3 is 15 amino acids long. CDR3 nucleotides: TGTGCCAGCACCCCGGACCCAGCGAACACCGGGGAGCTGTTTTTT. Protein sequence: CASTPDPANTGELFF.

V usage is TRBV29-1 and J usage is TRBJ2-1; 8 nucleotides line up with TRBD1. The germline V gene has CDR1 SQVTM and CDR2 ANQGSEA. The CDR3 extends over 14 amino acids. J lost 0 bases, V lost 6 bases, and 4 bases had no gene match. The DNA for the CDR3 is TGCAGCGTGAGAGGGACAGGCTCCTACAATGAGCAGTTCTTC. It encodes CSVRGTGSYNEQFF.

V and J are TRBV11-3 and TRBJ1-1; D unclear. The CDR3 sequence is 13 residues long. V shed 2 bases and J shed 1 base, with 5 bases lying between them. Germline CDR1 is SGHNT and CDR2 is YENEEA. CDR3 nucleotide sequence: TGTGCCAGCAGCTTAAGAAGGAACACTGAAGCTTTCTTT. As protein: CASSLRRNTEAFF.

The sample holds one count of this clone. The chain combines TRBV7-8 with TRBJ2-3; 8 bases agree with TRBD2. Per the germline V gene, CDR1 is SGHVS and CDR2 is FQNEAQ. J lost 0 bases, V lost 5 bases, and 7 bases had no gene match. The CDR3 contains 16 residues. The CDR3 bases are TGTGCCAGCAGCCCGAGCATAGCGGGGAGCACAGATACGCAGTATTTT. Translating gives CASSPSIAGSTDTQYF. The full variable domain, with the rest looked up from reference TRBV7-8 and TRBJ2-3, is GAGVSQSPRYKVAKRGQDVALRCDPISGHVSLFWYQQALGQGPEFLTYFQNEAQLDKSGLPSDRFFAERPEGSVSTLKIQRTQQEDSAVYLCASSPSIAGSTDTQYFGPGTRLTVL.

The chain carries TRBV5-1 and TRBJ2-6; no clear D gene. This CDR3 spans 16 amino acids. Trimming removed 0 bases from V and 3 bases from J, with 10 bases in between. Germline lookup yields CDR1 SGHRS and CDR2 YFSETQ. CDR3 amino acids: CASSLGPSGGANVLTF. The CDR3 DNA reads TGCGCCAGCAGCTTGGGCCCTTCTGGTGGGGCCAACGTCCTGACTTTC.

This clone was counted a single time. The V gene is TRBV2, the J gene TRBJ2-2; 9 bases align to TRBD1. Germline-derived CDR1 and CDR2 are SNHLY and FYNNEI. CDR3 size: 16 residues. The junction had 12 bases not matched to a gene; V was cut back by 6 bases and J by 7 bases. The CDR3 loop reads CASSPRGTGQGGELFF. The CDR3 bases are TGTGCCAGCAGCCCCCGGGGGACAGGGCAAGGCGGGGAGCTGTTTTTT.

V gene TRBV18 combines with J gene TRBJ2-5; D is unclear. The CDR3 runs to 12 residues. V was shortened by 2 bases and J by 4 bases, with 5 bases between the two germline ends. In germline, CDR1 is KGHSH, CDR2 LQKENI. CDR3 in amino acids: CASSPGVETQYF. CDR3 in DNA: TGTGCCAGCTCACCAGGGGTAGAGACCCAGTACTTC.

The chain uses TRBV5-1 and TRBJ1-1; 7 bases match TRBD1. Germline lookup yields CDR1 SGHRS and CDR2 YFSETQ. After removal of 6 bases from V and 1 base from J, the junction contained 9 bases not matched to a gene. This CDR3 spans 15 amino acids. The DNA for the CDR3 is TGCGCCAGCACTCGGGACAGTCCTACGAACACTGAAGCTTTCTTT. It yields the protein CASTRDSPTNTEAFF.

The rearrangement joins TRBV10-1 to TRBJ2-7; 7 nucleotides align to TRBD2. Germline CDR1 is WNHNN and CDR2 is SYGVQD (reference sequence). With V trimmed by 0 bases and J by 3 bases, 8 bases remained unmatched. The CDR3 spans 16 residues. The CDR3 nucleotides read TGCGCCAGCAGTGAGTCGACTAGGGGAGGGTACTACGAGCAGTACTTC. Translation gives CASSESTRGGYYEQYF.